This is a list of T cell receptor beta chains from one sample in a study of OX40 agonist ivuxolimab in advanced cancers. Sequenced by immunoSEQ multiplex PCR; TCRdb stores in-frame clones only, minus some. Found here are tens of thousands of clones, over 70% of them singletons; the top ten hold more than 1.5%. The sequences come from CD4+ or CD8+ T cells sorted from blood, collected in a trial of the OX40 agonist ivuxolimab. The receptors were gathered from an adult with an advanced solid tumor such as melanoma, head and neck, liver or kidney cancer. Each CDR3 is given with its conserved first and last residue. Fields, in order: clone size, J gene, V gene, D gene, CDR3 DNA, CDR3 protein. D genes are given only for firm matches. Some rows mark clone size as missing; the rest say once, few, many or name a class of expanded clone.

-,TRBJ2-2,TRBV14,-,TGTGCCAGCAGCCAAGTCTTCGGCAGTGACACCGGGGAGCTGTTTTTT,CASSQVFGSDTGELFF
once,TRBJ1-4,TRBV7-9,TRBD1,TGTGCCAGCAGCCCCCAGGGGGAGACTAATGAAAAACTGTTTTTT,CASSPQGETNEKLFF
-,TRBJ2-1,TRBV5-1,TRBD2,TGCGCCAGCAGGTATTCTAGCGGGGGGTACAATGAGCAGTTCTTC,CASRYSSGGYNEQFF
-,TRBJ1-2,TRBV6-1,-,TGTGCCAGCAGGGCAGTCGGCTACACCTTC,CASRAVGYTF
-,TRBJ2-3,TRBV5-1,-,TGCGCCAGCAGCGCAAACACCCTTACAGATACGCAGTATTTT,CASSANTLTDTQYF
-,TRBJ1-1,TRBV15,-,TGTGCCACCAGCCTAGGACAGAACACTGAAGCTTTCTTT,CATSLGQNTEAFF
-,TRBJ2-7,TRBV4-1,TRBD1,TGCGCCAGCAGCCAGGGACAGGGGGCCTCCTACGAGCAGTACTTC,CASSQGQGASYEQYF
-,TRBJ1-6,TRBV9,-,TGTGCCAGCAGCACTCCTGCCGGGGGTACGAATTCACCCCTCCACTTT,CASSTPAGGTNSPLHF
-,TRBJ1-5,TRBV19,-,TGTGCCAGTAGTATGCGGGGCCCGAATCAGCCCCAGCATTTT,CASSMRGPNQPQHF
-,TRBJ2-3,TRBV11-2,TRBD2,TGTGCCAGCAGCATACTAGCGGGGGGTGTCACAGATACGCAGTATTTT,CASSILAGGVTDTQYF
few,TRBJ1-5,TRBV7-2,TRBD1,TGTGCCAGCAGCTTAGGACAGGGGAGTATGAAGCCCCAGCATTTT,CASSLGQGSMKPQHF
once,TRBJ1-1,TRBV2,-,TGTGCCACACAGGTACTCGCCCCGGGTGAAGCTTTCTTT,CATQVLAPGEAFF
-,TRBJ2-1,TRBV18,TRBD2,TGTGCCAGCTCACCGGGGAGGGTCTCGCAAGGTAACAATGAGCAGTTCTTC,CASSPGRVSQGNNEQFF
once,TRBJ2-2,TRBV7-2,TRBD1,TGTGCCAGCAGCTTCGCCGACAGGGCCGTGAACACCGGGGAGCTGTTTTTT,CASSFADRAVNTGELFF
-,TRBJ2-1,TRBV4-1,-,TGCGCCACCCCCACCAAACTCGATGAGCAGTTCTTC,CATPTKLDEQFF
-,TRBJ2-2,TRBV19,TRBD2,TGTGCCAGTAGGGGACTAGCTCCGGCCGGGGAGCTGTTTTTT,CASRGLAPAGELFF
-,TRBJ2-7,TRBV28,-,TGTGCCAGCAGTTTGGTCAGCAGGGCCAACGAGCAGTACTTC,CASSLVSRANEQYF
-,TRBJ1-1,TRBV5-1,-,TGCGCCAGCAGCTTGGTCCCATTGGGGCAAGGGAGCGCTGAAGCTTTCTTT,CASSLVPLGQGSAEAFF
-,TRBJ1-4,TRBV28,TRBD1,TGTGCCAGCAGTTCGACAGGGGCTCCTAATGAAAAACTGTTTTTT,CASSSTGAPNEKLFF
-,TRBJ2-7,TRBV7-6,TRBD1,TGTGCCAGCAGCTTAGGGACAGGGATGGACGAGCAGTACTTC,CASSLGTGMDEQYF
-,TRBJ1-1,TRBV6-5,-,TGTGCCAGCAGTTACTCTTGGACTTTGGACACTGAAGCTTTCTTT,CASSYSWTLDTEAFF
-,TRBJ1-5,TRBV2,TRBD1,TGTGCCAGCACAGGGGGCTCCTATCAGCCCCAGCATTTT,CASTGGSYQPQHF
-,TRBJ1-6,TRBV5-4,-,TGTGCCAGCAGCCCCCCGGGACAAGAGGCAAGTTCACCCCTCCACTTT,CASSPPGQEASSPLHF
-,TRBJ2-5,TRBV7-2,-,TGTGCCAGCAGCTTTAGGACAGGAGGGCAAGAGACCCAGTACTTC,CASSFRTGGQETQYF
-,TRBJ2-3,TRBV5-6,-,TGTGCCAGCAGCCCGGACCCAGATACGCAGTATTTT,CASSPDPDTQYF
-,TRBJ1-2,TRBV7-8,-,TGTGCCAGCAGCTCAGCGCAGGACACCTATGGCTACACCTTC,CASSSAQDTYGYTF
-,TRBJ2-7,TRBV4-3,TRBD1,TGCGCCAGCAGCCAAGTATTGGACAGGTCCTACGAGCAGTACTTC,CASSQVLDRSYEQYF
-,TRBJ1-1,TRBV6-5,-,TGTGCCAGCAGTGATTATACAACGGCCGCCGAAGCTTTCTTT,CASSDYTTAAEAFF
-,TRBJ2-1,TRBV10-3,-,TGTGCCATCAGTGCGGGTACTACTCATTCCTACAATGAGCAGTTCTTC,CAISAGTTHSYNEQFF
-,TRBJ1-4,TRBV7-9,TRBD1,TGTGCCAGCAGCATCTCCGGGACAGTTAATGAAAAACTGTTTTTT,CASSISGTVNEKLFF
-,TRBJ1-5,TRBV6-5,-,TGTGCCAGCAGCTCAAGAGAGCTCAATCAGCCCCAGCATTTT,CASSSRELNQPQHF
medium-sized,TRBJ2-3,TRBV11-3,TRBD2,TGTGCCAGCAGCCAAGGACTAGCACCAGATACGCAGTATTTT,CASSQGLAPDTQYF